This is a list of T cell receptor beta chains from one sample in a study of blood T cells in healthy people across ages. TCRdb ran MiXCR on the 5' RACE reads and lists one entry per CDR3 protein. The profile covers about 1.8 million distinct CDR3 sequences, with around 48% appearing a single time and roughly 2% taken by the ten largest. The material sequenced was blood. The receptors here all came from a middle-aged woman in good health. Each CDR3 is given without its conserved first and last residue. Fields, in order: J gene, V gene, CDR3 protein.

j_call: TRBJ2-5; v_call: TRBV7-2; cdr3_aa: ASTLLLGVETQY
j_call: TRBJ2-3; v_call: TRBV12-3/TRBV12-4; cdr3_aa: ASTVPWTDTQY
j_call: TRBJ2-7; v_call: TRBV28; cdr3_aa: ASSFEERDNYEQY
j_call: TRBJ2-1; v_call: TRBV6-5; cdr3_aa: ASSPGLAGPPSEQF
j_call: TRBJ2-3; v_call: TRBV6-4; cdr3_aa: ASSDSKRGRSTDTQY
j_call: TRBJ2-7; v_call: TRBV15; cdr3_aa: ATSRKDRGYEQY
j_call: TRBJ2-7; v_call: TRBV4-1; cdr3_aa: ASSPAGTSGYEQY
j_call: TRBJ2-5; v_call: TRBV6-2/TRBV6-3; cdr3_aa: ASSYTSWGLQETQY
j_call: NA; v_call: TRBV6-6; cdr3_aa: ASSPQQGTYEQY
j_call: TRBJ1-2; v_call: TRBV4-1; cdr3_aa: ASSQDQAGGYGYT